Each of the 27 T cell receptor beta chains below was sequenced from the same sample in a study of CD8 T cells in ankylosing spondylitis. In TCRdb, the 5' RACE reads were re-called with MiXCR into one record per CDR3 protein. The profile shows under 950,000 distinct CDR3 sequences, under 20% of them singletons. Findings and caveats of the study: Ankylosing spondylitis blood seemed to carry a telltale TCR beta motif made of roughly 8 highly homologous variants.

These receptors have no identified antigens. The sequenced material came from blood, either unsorted or a sorted T cell fraction (not recorded which). The receptors stem from a male donor with ankylosing spondylitis.

The V call is TRBV4-1, the J call TRBJ2-2; a weak D match, TRBD2 (6 bases). The germline V gene has CDR1 MGHRA and CDR2 YSYEKL. CDR3 length: 16 residues. V was cut by 3 bases and J by 7 bases, with 18 bases left in between. The CDR3 loop reads CASSHLGGGTYGELFF. As DNA, the CDR3 is TGCGCCAGCAGCCACTTGGGTGGCGGGACTTACGGGGAGCTGTTTTTT.

The V and J genes are TRBV18 and TRBJ2-7; TRBD2 matches at 10 bases. Germline trimming cut 4 bases from V and 3 bases from J; bases unmatched to any gene: 9. Per germline, CDR1 KGHSH and CDR2 LQKENI. The CDR3 contains 16 residues. CDR3 nucleotide sequence: TGTGCCAGCTCACGGGAGTCTAGCGGGGGAAACTACGAGCAGTACTTC. Amino acids: CASSRESSGGNYEQYF.

This clonotype has a handful of counts. V gene TRBV5-1 combines with J gene TRBJ1-2; TRBD1 matches at 7 bases. The CDR3 has 15 residues. Germline V gene data show CDR1 as SGHRS and CDR2 as YFSETQ. J lost 2 bases, V lost 4 bases, and 8 bases had no gene match. The CDR3 loop is CASSEMSTGNYGYTF. CDR3 DNA sequence: TGCGCCAGCAGCGAAATGTCGACAGGGAACTATGGCTACACCTTC. Looking up the rest from reference TRBV5-1 and TRBJ1-2 gives the full variable domain: KAGVTQTPRYLIKTRGQQVTLSCSPISGHRSVSWYQQTPGQGLQFLFEYFSETQRNKGNFPGRFSGRQFSNSRSEMNVSTLELGDSALYLCASSEMSTGNYGYTFGSGTRLTVV.

This sequence joins TRBV29-1 and TRBJ2-7, with D possibly TRBD2 on 7 matching bases. Trimming took 4 bases from V and 5 from J, leaving 12 bases between them. The V gene's germline CDR1 is SQVTM and CDR2 ANQGSEA. This CDR3 is built from 12 residues. The CDR3 loop is CSVVGGGDEQYF. Written as DNA, the CDR3 is TGCAGCGTTGTGGGAGGGGGGGACGAGCAGTACTTC.

This clonotype was detected only a few times. The V gene is TRBV6-5, the J gene TRBJ1-1; D perhaps matches TRBD1 (6 bases). V shed 2 bases and J shed 7 bases, with 17 bases lying between them. The germline CDR1 and CDR2 sequences are MNHEY and SVGAGI. This CDR3 has 15 residues. Written as DNA, the CDR3 is TGTGCCAGCAGTTACGGTGGGGGGCGTAAAGGTGAAGCTTTCTTT. Amino acids: CASSYGGGRKGEAFF.

The chain links TRBV12-3 or TRBV12-4 to TRBJ2-7; TRBD2 matches at 7 bases. Trimming removed 5 bases from V and 6 bases from J; junction bases left unmatched: 7. The length of the CDR3 is 13 residues. In DNA form, the CDR3 reads TGTGCCAGCAGTCGGAGCGGGGCCGTCGAGCAGTACTTC. Translation: CASSRSGAVEQYF.

This clonotype was counted between two and nine times. The chain carries TRBV20-1 and TRBJ1-5; D unresolved. Germline CDR1 and CDR2: DFQATT and SNEGSKA (reference sequence). This CDR3 spans 18 amino acids. Trimming removed 3 bases from V and 1 base from J, with 22 bases in between. The CDR3: CSARDGAGKYVSNQPQHF. As DNA, the CDR3 is TGCAGTGCTAGGGACGGAGCGGGGAAGTATGTCAGCAATCAGCCCCAGCATTTT.

This clonotype has at least ten counts. The chain employs TRBV12-3 or TRBV12-4 and TRBJ2-7; D is uncertain. The V end was cut by 2 bases, the J end by 3 bases, with 2 bases between. The CDR3 extends over 11 amino acids. The CDR3 region is CASSLFYEQYF. The CDR3 coding sequence is TGTGCCAGCAGTTTATTCTACGAGCAGTACTTC.

V and J are TRBV30 and TRBJ1-1; D remains ambiguous. Deletions cut 0 bases from V and 1 base from J, with 12 bases between. CDR1 and CDR2 from the germline V gene are GTSNPN and SVGIG (reference sequence). CDR3 size: 15 residues. CDR3 residues: CAWSVLLAENTEAFF. DNA of the CDR3: TGTGCCTGGAGTGTACTGCTGGCGGAGAACACTGAAGCTTTCTTT.

This clonotype was seen only once. The chain links TRBV11-1 to TRBJ1-6; 9 nucleotides match TRBD1. Germline CDR1 is SGHAT and CDR2 is FQDESV (reference sequence). This CDR3 has 16 residues. The V gene end was trimmed by 3 bases and the J gene end by 11 bases; junction bases not matched to a gene: 11. The CDR3 sequence: CASSLETGQGRTPLHF. The CDR3 DNA reads TGTGCCAGCAGCTTGGAGACCGGACAGGGGAGAACACCCCTCCACTTT.

The chain employs TRBV4-1 and TRBJ2-7; weak D call: TRBD2 (6 bases). CDR3 length: 15 residues. V lost 0 bases and J lost 0, with 9 bases in between. The V gene's germline CDR1 is MGHRA and CDR2 YSYEKL. The CDR3 here is CASSQDWRGSYEQYF. The CDR3 DNA reads as TGCGCCAGCAGCCAAGATTGGAGGGGCTCCTACGAGCAGTACTTC.

The V call is TRBV15, the J call TRBJ2-2, with D unclear. In germline, CDR1 is LNHNV, CDR2 YYDKDF (reference sequence). The CDR3 length is 14 residues. Trimming took off 3 bases at V and 6 bases at J, with 11 bases between the two ends. This CDR3 reads CATSSARVPGELFF. The CDR3 region has the DNA TGTGCCACCAGCAGCGCCCGAGTTCCCGGGGAGCTGTTTTTT.

The sample holds many counts of this clonotype. The genes are TRBV7-6 and TRBJ2-1; 8 nucleotides align to TRBD1. The CDR3 runs 14 residues. Germline V gives CDR1 SGHVS, CDR2 FNYEAQ. Trimming removed 4 bases from V and 6 bases from J; junction bases left unmatched: 5. CDR3 residues: CASSSDRGFNEQFF. The CDR3 coding sequence is TGTGCCAGCAGCTCCGACAGGGGTTTCAATGAGCAGTTCTTC.

The chain joins TRBV3-1 to TRBJ2-5; 7 nucleotides match TRBD1. With V trimmed by 4 bases and J by 5 bases, 10 bases remained unmatched. In germline, CDR1 is LGHDT, CDR2 YNNKEL (reference sequence). The CDR3 consists of 15 residues. The CDR3 DNA reads as TGTGCCAGCAGCCCCGAAAGGAAGGGGGCTGAGACCCAGTACTTC. It yields the protein CASSPERKGAETQYF.

This clonotype was counted only a few times. V and J are TRBV3-1 and TRBJ2-7; D is possibly TRBD1 (7 bases). V was cut by 4 bases and J by 12 bases, with 19 bases left in between. This CDR3 region has 13 residues. The germline V gene encodes CDR1 LGHDT and CDR2 YNNKEL (reference sequence). CDR3 residues: CASSREGGTAPYF. In nucleotides, the CDR3 is TGTGCCAGCAGCCGAGAGGGCGGGACAGCGCCGTACTTC.

On this clonotype: A read error may produce the germline difference seen at one junction end. The chain uses TRBV5-1 and TRBJ2-7; 9 bases map to TRBD1. CDR3 length equals 14 residues. Germline V gene lookup returns CDR1 SGHRS and CDR2 YFSETQ. DNA of the CDR3: TGTGCTAGCAGCCCCGGGACAGGGTTGGACGAGCAGTACTTC. It yields the protein CASSPGTGLDEQYF.

This chain connects TRBV7-9 to TRBJ2-5; D is unresolved. Trimming stripped 5 bases from V and 1 base from J, with 11 bases between. In germline, CDR1 is SEHNR, CDR2 FQNEAQ (reference sequence). CDR3 length: 14 amino acids. This CDR3 reads CASSPTVIQETQYF. The DNA of the CDR3 is TGTGCCAGCAGCCCCACAGTGATCCAAGAGACCCAGTACTTC. The complete variable domain, with remaining parts taken from reference TRBV7-9 and TRBJ2-5, reads DTGVSQNPRHKITKRGQNVTFRCDPISEHNRLYWYRQTLGQGPEFLTYFQNEAQLEKSRLLSDRFSAERPKGSFSTLEIQRTEQGDSAMYLCASSPTVIQETQYFGPGTRLLVL.

The chain recombines TRBV6-2 or TRBV6-3 with TRBJ2-7; TRBD2 agrees at 12 bases. V was pared by 7 bases and J by 7 bases, with 5 bases of the junction left unmatched. Germline CDR1 and CDR2: MNHEY and SVGEGT. The CDR3 spans 13 residues. This CDR3 is CASTLAGGNEQYF. Written as DNA, the CDR3 is TGTGCCAGCACGCTAGCGGGAGGGAATGAGCAGTACTTC.

V and J are TRBV12-3 or TRBV12-4 and TRBJ2-1, with 10 bases aligning to TRBD2. This CDR3 spans 13 amino acids. V gave up 6 bases and J gave up 10 bases; unmatched junction bases: 6. Here the CDR3 reads CASRVAGGGEQFF. The DNA for the CDR3 is TGTGCCAGCAGAGTAGCGGGAGGCGGGGAGCAGTTCTTC.

The CDR3 is CASSPAGTSGRYEQYF. As DNA, the CDR3 is TGCGCCAGCAGCCCAGCAGGGACTAGCGGGCGCTACGAGCAGTACTTC. This sequence joins TRBV5-1 and TRBJ2-7, with 12 bases fitting TRBD2. The CDR3 runs to 16 residues. In germline, CDR1 is SGHRS, CDR2 YFSETQ. Trimming took 4 bases from V and 3 from J; bases not matched to a gene: 8.

V usage is TRBV18 and J usage is TRBJ1-1, with a possible D match to TRBD1 (5 bases). CDR3 length: 11 residues. Germline V gene sequence: CDR1 KGHSH, CDR2 LQKENI. V was cut by 3 bases and J by 10 bases, with 9 bases left in between. DNA of the CDR3: TGTGCCAGCTCACCGGGGGATGGAGCTTTCTTT. It codes for CASSPGDGAFF.

A few counts support this clonotype. The CDR3, as DNA: TGTGCCAGCAGCTTGGACGAGGAGTGGAGCTATGGCTACACCTTC. This codes for CASSLDEEWSYGYTF. The gene calls are TRBV5-6 and TRBJ1-2; D gene unclear. CDR3 size: 15 residues. Deletions cut 0 bases from V and 4 bases from J, with 13 bases between. Germline loops: CDR1 SGHDT, CDR2 YYEEEE.

The chain joins TRBV4-3 to TRBJ2-4; D may be TRBD2 (5 bases). V was shortened by 0 bases and J by 7 bases, with 19 bases between the two germline ends. Germline V gene sequence: CDR1 LGHNA, CDR2 YSLEER. The CDR3 contains 17 residues. The DNA of the CDR3 is TGCGCCAGCAGCCAAGATTTGGTTCGGGAACTAGACAACATTCAGTACTTC. It codes for CASSQDLVRELDNIQYF.

This clonotype has more than one count but fewer than ten. The chain joins TRBV10-3 to TRBJ2-3; the match to TRBD2 covers 12 bases. The CDR3 is 18 amino acids. J gave up 5 bases and V 0 bases, and 9 bases lay outside the gene matches. Germline CDR1 is ENHRY and CDR2 is SYGVKD. The CDR3 sequence is CAISESKTSGGPRDTQYF. The CDR3 DNA is TGTGCCATCAGTGAGTCGAAGACTAGCGGGGGCCCCCGAGATACGCAGTATTTT.

The rearrangement links TRBV27 to TRBJ2-7; tentatively, D is TRBD1 or TRBD2 (6 bases each). V was clipped by 0 bases and J by 3 bases, with 12 bases between them. Germline V gene lookup returns CDR1 MNHEY and CDR2 SMNVEV (reference sequence). The CDR3 totals 15 residues. As DNA, the CDR3 is TGTGCCAGCAGTTTATCATGGGGGGCCGGCTACGAGCAGTACTTC. This encodes CASSLSWGAGYEQYF.

There are many counts of this clonotype. This chain links TRBV29-1 with TRBJ2-7; possible D gene TRBD2, 5 bases. The V end was cut by 7 bases, the J end by 0 bases, with 16 bases between. Germline CDR1 SQVTM, CDR2 ANQGSEA. The CDR3 is made up of 14 amino acids. The CDR3 DNA reads TGCAGCGCCCTCCGTGAAGGGAGCTCCTACGAGCAGTACTTC. Protein sequence: CSALREGSSYEQYF.

The chain carries TRBV4-1 and TRBJ2-2; no reliable D call. Germline CDR1 and CDR2: MGHRA and YSYEKL. Trimming cost V 5 bases and J 0 bases, with 16 bases left between them. The CDR3 spans 17 residues. The CDR3 bases are TGCGCCAGCAGCTACGATCCCGAGACATCGAACACCGGGGAGCTGTTTTTT. It specifies CASSYDPETSNTGELFF.